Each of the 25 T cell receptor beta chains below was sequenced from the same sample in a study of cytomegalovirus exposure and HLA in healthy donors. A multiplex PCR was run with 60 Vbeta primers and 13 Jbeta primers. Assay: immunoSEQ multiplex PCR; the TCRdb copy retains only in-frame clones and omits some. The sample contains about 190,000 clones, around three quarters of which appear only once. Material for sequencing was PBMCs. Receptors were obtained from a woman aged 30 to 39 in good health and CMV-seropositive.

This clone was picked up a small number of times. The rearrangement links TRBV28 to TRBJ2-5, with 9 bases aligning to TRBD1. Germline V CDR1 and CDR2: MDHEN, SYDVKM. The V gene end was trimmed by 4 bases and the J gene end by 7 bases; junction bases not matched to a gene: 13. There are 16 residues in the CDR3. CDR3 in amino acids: CASSYPGQGAWGTQYF. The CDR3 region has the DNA TGTGCCAGCAGTTACCCGGGACAGGGAGCTTGGGGGACCCAGTACTTC.

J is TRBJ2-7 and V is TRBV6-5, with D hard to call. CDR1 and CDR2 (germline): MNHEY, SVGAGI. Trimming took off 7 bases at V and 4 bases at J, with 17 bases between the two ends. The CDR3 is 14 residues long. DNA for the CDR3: TGTGCCAGCACCGAAGCAGGTACCAAGTACGAGCAGTACTTC. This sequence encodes CASTEAGTKYEQYF.

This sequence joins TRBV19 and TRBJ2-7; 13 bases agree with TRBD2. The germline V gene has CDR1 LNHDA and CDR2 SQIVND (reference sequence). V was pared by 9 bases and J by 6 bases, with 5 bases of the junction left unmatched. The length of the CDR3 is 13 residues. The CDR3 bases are TGTGCCAGCAGACTAGCGGGGGGTACCGAGCAGTACTTC. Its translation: CASRLAGGTEQYF.

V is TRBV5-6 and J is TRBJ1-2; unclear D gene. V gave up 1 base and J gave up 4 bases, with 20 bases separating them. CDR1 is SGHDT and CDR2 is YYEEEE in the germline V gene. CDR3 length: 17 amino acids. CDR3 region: CASSLFLATGLGYGYTF. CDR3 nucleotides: TGTGCCAGCAGCTTGTTCCTGGCTACGGGTCTCGGCTATGGCTACACCTTC.

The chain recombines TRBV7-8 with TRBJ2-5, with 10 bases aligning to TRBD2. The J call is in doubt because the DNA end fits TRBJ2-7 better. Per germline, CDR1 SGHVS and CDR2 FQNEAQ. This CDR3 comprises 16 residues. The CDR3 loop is CASSLLTSGSAYEQYF. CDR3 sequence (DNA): TGTGCCAGCAGCTTACTGACTAGCGGGTCTGCCTACGAGCAGTACTTC.

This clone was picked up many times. The CDR3 coding sequence is TGTGCCAGCAGCCAAGACCAGGGTTACGAGCAGTACTTC. Protein: CASSQDQGYEQYF. This chain joins TRBV14 and TRBJ2-7; D possibly corresponds to TRBD1 (5 bases). V dropped 0 bases and J dropped 4 bases, with 7 bases sitting between them. CDR3 size: 13 residues. Germline lookup yields CDR1 SGHDN and CDR2 FVKESK.

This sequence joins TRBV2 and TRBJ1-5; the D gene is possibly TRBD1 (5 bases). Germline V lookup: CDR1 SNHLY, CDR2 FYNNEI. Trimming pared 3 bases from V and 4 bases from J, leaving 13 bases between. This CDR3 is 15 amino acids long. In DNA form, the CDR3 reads TGTGCCAGCAGTGACAGGGAAGGACGGAATCAGCCCCAGCATTTT. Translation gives CASSDREGRNQPQHF.

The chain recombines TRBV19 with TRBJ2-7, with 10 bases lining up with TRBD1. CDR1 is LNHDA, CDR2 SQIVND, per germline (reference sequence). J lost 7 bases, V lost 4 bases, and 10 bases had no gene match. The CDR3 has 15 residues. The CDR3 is CASSKSGTGVWEQYF. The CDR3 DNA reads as TGTGCCAGTAGTAAATCCGGGACAGGGGTTTGGGAGCAGTACTTC. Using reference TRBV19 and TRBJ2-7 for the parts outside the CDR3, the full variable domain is DGGITQSPKYLFRKEGQNVTLSCEQNLNHDAMYWYRQDPGQGLRLIYYSQIVNDFQKGDIAEGYSVSREKKESFPLTVTSAQKNPTAFYLCASSKSGTGVWEQYFGPGTRLTVT.

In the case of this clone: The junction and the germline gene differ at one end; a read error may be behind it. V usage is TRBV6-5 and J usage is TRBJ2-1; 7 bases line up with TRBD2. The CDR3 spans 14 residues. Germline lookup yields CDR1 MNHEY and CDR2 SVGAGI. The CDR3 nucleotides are TGTGCCAGCAAAAGCGGGGTTACCTACAATGGGCAGTTCTTC. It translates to CASKSGVTYNGQFF.

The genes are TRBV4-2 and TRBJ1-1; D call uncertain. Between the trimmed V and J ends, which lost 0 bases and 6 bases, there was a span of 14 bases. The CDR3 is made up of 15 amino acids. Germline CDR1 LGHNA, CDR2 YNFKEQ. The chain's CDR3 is CASSQEKTPSSEAFF. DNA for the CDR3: TGTGCCAGCAGCCAAGAAAAGACACCGTCTTCTGAAGCTTTCTTT.

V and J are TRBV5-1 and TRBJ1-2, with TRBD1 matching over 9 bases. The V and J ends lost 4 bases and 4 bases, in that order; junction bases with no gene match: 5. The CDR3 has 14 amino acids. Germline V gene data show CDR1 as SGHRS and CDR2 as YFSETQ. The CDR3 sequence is CASSGDRGVYGYTF. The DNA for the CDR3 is TGCGCCAGCAGCGGAGACAGGGGGGTCTATGGCTACACCTTC. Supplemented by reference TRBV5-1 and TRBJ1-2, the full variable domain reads KAGVTQTPRYLIKTRGQQVTLSCSPISGHRSVSWYQQTPGQGLQFLFEYFSETQRNKGNFPGRFSGRQFSNSRSEMNVSTLELGDSALYLCASSGDRGVYGYTFGSGTRLTVV.

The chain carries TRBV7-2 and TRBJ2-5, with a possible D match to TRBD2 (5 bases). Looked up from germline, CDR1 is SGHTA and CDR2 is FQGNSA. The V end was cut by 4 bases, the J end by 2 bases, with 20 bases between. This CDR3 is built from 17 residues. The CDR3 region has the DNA TGTGCCAGCAGCTCTTCACCCATGGACTTTTCACAAGAGACCCAGTACTTC. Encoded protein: CASSSSPMDFSQETQYF.

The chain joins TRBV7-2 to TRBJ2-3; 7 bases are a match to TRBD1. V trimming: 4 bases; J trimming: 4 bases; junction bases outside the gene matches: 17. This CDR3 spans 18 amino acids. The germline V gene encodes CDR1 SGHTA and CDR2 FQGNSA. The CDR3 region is CASSSQRGRGRAADTQYF. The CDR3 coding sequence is TGTGCCAGCAGCTCCCAAAGGGGTAGGGGGCGGGCGGCAGATACGCAGTATTTT.

The CDR3 is CASSLRLAGSEQYF. In nucleotides, the CDR3 is TGTGCCAGCAGTTTAAGACTAGCGGGGAGCGAGCAGTACTTC. The J gene is TRBJ2-7, the V gene TRBV27; 11 positions match TRBD2. The V and J ends lost 2 bases and 6 bases, in that order; junction bases with no gene match: 3. CDR3 length: 14 residues. Looked up from germline, CDR1 is MNHEY and CDR2 is SMNVEV (reference sequence).

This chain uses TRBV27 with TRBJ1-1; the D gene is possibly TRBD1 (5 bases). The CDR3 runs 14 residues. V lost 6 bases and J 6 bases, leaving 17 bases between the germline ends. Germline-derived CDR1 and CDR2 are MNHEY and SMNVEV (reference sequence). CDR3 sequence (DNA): TGTGCCAGCAGCCCGACGACAGAAATGGCTGAAGCTTTCTTT. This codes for CASSPTTEMAEAFF.

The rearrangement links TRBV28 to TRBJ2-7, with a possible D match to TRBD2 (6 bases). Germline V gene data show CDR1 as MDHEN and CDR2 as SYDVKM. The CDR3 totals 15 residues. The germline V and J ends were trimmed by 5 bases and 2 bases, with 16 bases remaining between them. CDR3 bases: TGTGCCAGCAGTCCCTTCCGGGACTTTGCCTACGAGCAGTACTTC. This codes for CASSPFRDFAYEQYF.

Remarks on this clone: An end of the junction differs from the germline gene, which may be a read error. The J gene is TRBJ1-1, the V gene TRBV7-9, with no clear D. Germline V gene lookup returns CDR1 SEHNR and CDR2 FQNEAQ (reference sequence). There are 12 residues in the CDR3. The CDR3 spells CSSSLDRSEAFF. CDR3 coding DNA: TGTTCCAGCAGCTTAGATAGATCTGAAGCTTTCTTT.

CDR3 coding DNA: TGTGCCATCAGTGAGCCGGAGATGAACACTGAAGCTTTCTTT. It yields the protein CAISEPEMNTEAFF. This chain connects TRBV10-3 to TRBJ1-1; D gene ambiguous. With 2 bases removed from V and 0 bases from J, the gap between germline ends came to 7 bases. The CDR3 covers 14 residues. The germline CDR1 and CDR2 sequences are ENHRY and SYGVKD.

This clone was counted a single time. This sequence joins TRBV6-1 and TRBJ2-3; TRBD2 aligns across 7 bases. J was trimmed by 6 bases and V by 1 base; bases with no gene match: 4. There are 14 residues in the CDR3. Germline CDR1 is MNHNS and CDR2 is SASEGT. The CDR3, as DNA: TGTGCCAGCAGTGAAGGATGGGAGGGTGATACGCAGTATTTT. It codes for CASSEGWEGDTQYF.

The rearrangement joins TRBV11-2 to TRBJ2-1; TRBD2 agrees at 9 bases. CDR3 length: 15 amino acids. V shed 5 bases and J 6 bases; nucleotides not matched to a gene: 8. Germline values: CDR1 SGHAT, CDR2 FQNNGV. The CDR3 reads CASSQLAGVSNEQFF. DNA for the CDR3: TGTGCCAGCAGCCAGTTAGCGGGGGTATCCAATGAGCAGTTCTTC.

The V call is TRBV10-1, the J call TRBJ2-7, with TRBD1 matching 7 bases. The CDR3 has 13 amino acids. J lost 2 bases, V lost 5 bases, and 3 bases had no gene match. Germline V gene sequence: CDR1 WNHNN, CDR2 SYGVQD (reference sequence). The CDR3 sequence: CASSRDRAYEQYF. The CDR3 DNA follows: TGCGCCAGCAGTCGGGACAGAGCCTACGAGCAGTACTTC.

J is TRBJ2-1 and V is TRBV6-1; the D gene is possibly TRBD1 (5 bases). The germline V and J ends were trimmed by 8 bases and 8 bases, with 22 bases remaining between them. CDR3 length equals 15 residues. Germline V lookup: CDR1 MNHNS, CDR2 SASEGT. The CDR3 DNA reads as TGTGCCAGCGGTCCTGACAGAGGAGTTAACGATGAGCAGTTCTTC. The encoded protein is CASGPDRGVNDEQFF.

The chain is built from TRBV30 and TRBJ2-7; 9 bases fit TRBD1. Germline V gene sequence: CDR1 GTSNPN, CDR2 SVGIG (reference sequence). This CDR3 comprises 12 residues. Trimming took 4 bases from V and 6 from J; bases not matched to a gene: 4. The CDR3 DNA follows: TGTGCCTGGATTCGACAGGGGGGCGAGCAGTACTTC. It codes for CAWIRQGGEQYF. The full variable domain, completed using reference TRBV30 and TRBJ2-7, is SQTIHQWPATLVQPVGSPLSLECTVEGTSNPNLYWYRQAAGRGLQLLFYSVGIGQISSEVPQNLSASRPQDRQFILSSKKLLLSDSGFYLCAWIRQGGEQYFGPGTRLTVT.

The CDR3 DNA reads as TGTGCCAGTAGTGAAGCGGGAGGGGGCTACGAGCAGTACTTC. This sequence encodes CASSEAGGGYEQYF. The V and J genes are TRBV19 and TRBJ2-7; 10 positions match TRBD2. The V gene end was trimmed by 5 bases and the J gene end by 3 bases; junction bases not matched to a gene: 4. The germline gives CDR1 LNHDA, CDR2 SQIVND (reference sequence). The CDR3 length is 14 residues.

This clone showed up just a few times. The CDR3 is CASSQDRVAANEKLFF. CDR3 DNA: TGCGCCAGCAGCCAAGATCGGGTGGCGGCAAATGAAAAACTGTTTTTT. The chain carries TRBV4-3 and TRBJ1-4; D not resolved. V dropped 0 bases and J dropped 5 bases, with 13 bases sitting between them. The CDR3 has 16 amino acids. Germline CDR1 reads LGHNA; CDR2 reads YSLEER.